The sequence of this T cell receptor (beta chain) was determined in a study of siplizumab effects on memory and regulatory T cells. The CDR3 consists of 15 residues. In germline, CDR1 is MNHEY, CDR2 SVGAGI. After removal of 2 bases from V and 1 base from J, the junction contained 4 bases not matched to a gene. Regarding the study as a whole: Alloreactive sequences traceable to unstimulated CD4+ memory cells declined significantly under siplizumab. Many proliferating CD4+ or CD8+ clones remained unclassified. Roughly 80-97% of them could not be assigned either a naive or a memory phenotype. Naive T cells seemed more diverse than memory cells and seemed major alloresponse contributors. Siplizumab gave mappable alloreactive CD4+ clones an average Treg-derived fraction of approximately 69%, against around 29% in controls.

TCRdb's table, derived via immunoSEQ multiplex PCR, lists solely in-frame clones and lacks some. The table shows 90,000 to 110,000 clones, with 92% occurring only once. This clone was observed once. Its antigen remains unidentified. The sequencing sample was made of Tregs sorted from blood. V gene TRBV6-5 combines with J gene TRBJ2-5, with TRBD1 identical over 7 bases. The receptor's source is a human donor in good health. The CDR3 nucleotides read TGTGCCAGCAGTTACGAGTCAGGGGGCCAAGAGACCCAGTACTTC. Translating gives CASSYESGGQETQYF.